This T cell receptor beta chain appears in the sequencing data of a study of T cells after posttransplantation cyclophosphamide. The data were produced by immunoSEQ multiplex PCR, yet TCRdb's version contains in-frame clones alone and is incomplete. The sample holds some 66,000 clones, about 94% seen once. Broader study findings: Donor CD8+ memory clones often dominated recipient blood repertoires at later times. TRB clonality was highly associated with recipient CMV seropositivity and reactivation. Blood and skin or GI T cell repertoires showed limited TRB overlap.

On the day of bone marrow donation, the related graft donor provided peripheral blood. Worth noting for this clone: The antigen is unknown.

The CDR3 loop spans 18 amino acids. Losses at the gene ends were 3 bases for V and 4 bases for J; bases not matched to a gene: 13. In germline, CDR1 is SGHRS, CDR2 YFSETQ. V and J are TRBV5-1 and TRBJ2-2, with 9 bases matching TRBD1. The TCR originated in a woman in her twenties or thirties in good health and a related stem cell transplant donor. Source material: PBMCs. Here the CDR3 reads CASSSSPGTGSGTGELFF. The CDR3 DNA is TGCGCCAGCAGCTCAAGTCCCGGGACAGGGTCGGGCACCGGGGAGCTGTTTTTT.